The 16 T cell receptor beta chains below were found in one sample sequenced in a study of T-cell memory formation after mild COVID-19. Each CDR3 protein gets one entry after TCRdb re-called the 5' RACE reads with MiXCR. This table holds around 250,000 distinct CDR3 sequences, roughly 15% found once. The sequenced sample was PBMCs or a T cell subset sorted from them (not recorded which). The source of these receptors is a man younger than 35 who had mild COVID-19 (a few samples of this study predate the infection). Cell type and time point are not known.

This clonotype was seen a few times. The chain employs TRBV4-3 and TRBJ2-1; 9 bases fit TRBD2. There are 17 residues in the CDR3. V gave up 1 base and J gave up 9 bases; unmatched junction bases: 13. The V gene's germline CDR1 is LGHNA and CDR2 YSLEER. As DNA, the CDR3 is TGCGCCAGCAGCCAAGTTAGAGGGACTAGCATTCTCGGTGAGCAGTTCTTC. This translates into CASSQVRGTSILGEQFF.

The chain carries TRBV24-1 and TRBJ2-3; perhaps TRBD1 as D (5 bases). CDR1 KGHDR and CDR2 SFDVKD come from the germline V gene. Deletions cut 4 bases from V and 6 bases from J, with 13 bases between. The CDR3 runs 14 residues. CDR3 sequence reads: CATSEKGPGDTQYF. The CDR3, as DNA: TGTGCCACCAGTGAAAAGGGGCCCGGGGATACGCAGTATTTT.

The V call is TRBV9, the J call TRBJ1-1, with D uncertain. CDR3 length equals 15 residues. Trimming pared 5 bases from V and 1 base from J, leaving 15 bases between. Germline V gives CDR1 SGDLS, CDR2 YYNGEE. The CDR3 reads CASSEGLPGNTEAFF. For the CDR3, the DNA is TGTGCCAGCAGTGAAGGACTACCGGGGAACACTGAAGCTTTCTTT.

V and J are TRBV12-3 or TRBV12-4 and TRBJ2-5; 11 bases are a match to TRBD1. After removal of 8 bases from V and 4 bases from J, the junction contained 9 bases not matched to a gene. This CDR3 is 15 amino acids long. The CDR3 DNA reads as TGTGCCAGCGGCCCTGGACAGGGGGCGGGAGAGACCCAGTACTTC. It translates to CASGPGQGAGETQYF.

The table lists this clonotype with a few counts. The chain recombines TRBV4-3 with TRBJ2-7; TRBD1 aligns across 8 bases. CDR1 and CDR2 (germline): LGHNA, YSLEER. V trimming: 1 base; J trimming: 6 bases; junction bases outside the gene matches: 5. CDR3 length: 14 residues. CDR3 region: CASSQGQGAIEQYF. In DNA, the CDR3 is TGCGCCAGCAGCCAAGGTCAGGGGGCTATCGAGCAGTACTTC.

This clonotype turned up a few times. The rearrangement uses TRBV5-1 and TRBJ2-5; 7 nucleotides match TRBD1. There are 15 residues in the CDR3. Unmatched junction bases numbered 9, after V lost 2 bases and J lost 5 bases. Germline lookup yields CDR1 SGHRS and CDR2 YFSETQ. The CDR3 nucleotides are TGCGCCAGCAGCTTTAGACAGGGTCGTTTTGAGACCCAGTACTTC. This encodes CASSFRQGRFETQYF.

This rearrangement joins TRBV11-1 to TRBJ1-6, with D hard to call. Trimming removed 2 bases at V and 8 bases at J, with 10 bases between. This CDR3 is 14 amino acids long. CDR1 is SGHAT and CDR2 is FQDESV in the germline V gene (reference sequence). The CDR3, as DNA: TGTGCCAGCAGCTTACTGGCGGTTGATTCACCCCTCCACTTT. It encodes CASSLLAVDSPLHF.

The count of this clonotype is one. V and J are TRBV3-1 and TRBJ2-5; D is perhaps TRBD1 (5 bases). The V end was cut by 5 bases, the J end by 0 bases, with 13 bases between. The germline V gene has CDR1 LGHDT and CDR2 YNNKEL (reference sequence). The CDR3 spans 15 residues. The CDR3 DNA follows: TGTGCCAGCAGCGAAGGGGCGACGTACCAAGAGACCCAGTACTTC. Translation gives CASSEGATYQETQYF.

The chain recombines TRBV20-1 with TRBJ1-1; the match to TRBD1 covers 8 bases. The CDR3 runs to 15 residues. Germline values: CDR1 DFQATT, CDR2 SNEGSKA (reference sequence). The V and J ends lost 3 bases and 0 bases, in that order; junction bases with no gene match: 6. CDR3 residues: CSARPLQGVNTEAFF. DNA for the CDR3: TGCAGTGCTAGGCCCCTACAGGGGGTGAACACTGAAGCTTTCTTT.

V and J are TRBV11-1 and TRBJ1-1, with 10 bases lining up with TRBD1. This CDR3 is built from 14 residues. Germline loops: CDR1 SGHAT, CDR2 FQDESV (reference sequence). Unmatched junction bases numbered 7, after V lost 3 bases and J lost 9 bases. CDR3 bases: TGTGCCAGCAGCTTTGACAGGGGGCGAAGTAAAGCTTTCTTT. Residues: CASSFDRGRSKAFF.

This clonotype was picked up one time. The CDR3 region has the DNA TGTGCCAGCAGTATTCCGGCGACAGGGGGCAACACTGAAGCTTTCTTT. Its protein is CASSIPATGGNTEAFF. V is TRBV2 and J is TRBJ1-1, with 10 bases identical to TRBD1. CDR3 length equals 16 residues. The V gene end was trimmed by 5 bases and the J gene end by 2 bases; junction bases not matched to a gene: 8. CDR1 is SNHLY and CDR2 is FYNNEI in the germline V gene.

This clonotype was observed at least ten times. The rearrangement links TRBV4-1 to TRBJ1-6, with TRBD1 matching over 8 bases. Germline V gives CDR1 MGHRA, CDR2 YSYEKL. The CDR3 runs 17 residues. V lost 2 bases, J lost 7 bases, and 10 bases stayed unmatched. Here the CDR3 reads CASSQQGQGGWNSPLHF. DNA for the CDR3: TGCGCCAGCAGCCAACAAGGACAGGGTGGATGGAATTCACCCCTCCACTTT.

This clonotype was seen more than once but under ten times. V usage is TRBV4-3 and J usage is TRBJ1-6; tentatively, D is TRBD1 (6 bases). CDR1 is LGHNA and CDR2 is YSLEER in the germline V gene. The CDR3 is 16 amino acids. Deletions cut 0 bases from V and 7 bases from J, with 13 bases between. The CDR3 bases are TGCGCCAGCAGCCAAGATTGGGACACTCGCAATTCACCCCTCCACTTT. Its protein is CASSQDWDTRNSPLHF.

The V call is TRBV11-2, the J call TRBJ2-7; D may be TRBD2 (7 bases). The germline gives CDR1 SGHAT, CDR2 FQNNGV. V lost 6 bases to trimming and J lost 4 bases, with 16 bases between them. There are 14 residues in the CDR3. CDR3 coding DNA: TGTGCCAGCAGAGTCGGCGGGGGCCAGTACGAGCAGTACTTC. Protein product: CASRVGGGQYEQYF. The full variable domain, rest sourced from reference TRBV11-2 and TRBJ2-7, is EAGVAQSPRYKIIEKRQSVAFWCNPISGHATLYWYQQILGQGPKLLIQFQNNGVVDDSQLPKDRFSAERLKGVDSTLKIQPAKLEDSAVYLCASRVGGGQYEQYFGPGTRLTVT.

The chain couples TRBV3-1 to TRBJ2-1; D gene ambiguous. CDR1 LGHDT and CDR2 YNNKEL come from the germline V gene (reference sequence). The CDR3 is 12 residues long. Trimming left V 1 base short and J 9 bases short, with 7 bases between. The CDR3 DNA is TGTGCCAGCAGCCAAGCACGCCGTGAGCAGTTCTTC. Its translation is CASSQARREQFF.

Only a few counts were recorded for this clonotype. V is TRBV29-1 and J is TRBJ2-7; D gene ambiguous. Germline CDR1 SQVTM, CDR2 ANQGSEA. The CDR3 has 11 residues. V was shortened by 7 bases and J by 4 bases, with 11 bases between the two germline ends. The CDR3 is CSDNRVYEQYV. In nucleotides, the CDR3 is TGCAGCGATAATCGGGTTTACGAGCAGTACGTC.